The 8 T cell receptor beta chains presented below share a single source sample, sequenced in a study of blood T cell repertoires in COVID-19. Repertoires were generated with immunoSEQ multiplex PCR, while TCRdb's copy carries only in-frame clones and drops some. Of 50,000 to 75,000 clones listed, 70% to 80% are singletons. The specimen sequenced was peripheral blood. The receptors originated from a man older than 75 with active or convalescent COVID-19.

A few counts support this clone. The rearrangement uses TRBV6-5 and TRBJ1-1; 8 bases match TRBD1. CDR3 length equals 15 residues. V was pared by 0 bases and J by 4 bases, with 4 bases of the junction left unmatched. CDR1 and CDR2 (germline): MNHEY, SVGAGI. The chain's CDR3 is CASSYSATGGTEAFF. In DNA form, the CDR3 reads TGTGCCAGCAGTTACTCAGCCACAGGGGGCACTGAAGCTTTCTTT.

In DNA form, the CDR3 reads TGTGCCGTAACGATCGGAGGGGGCTACACCTTC. Its protein product is CAVTIGGGYTF. This chain joins TRBV19 and TRBJ1-2; no clear D gene. From germline, CDR1 is LNHDA and CDR2 SQIVND (reference sequence). Trimming took 11 bases from V and 8 from J, leaving 15 bases between them. The length of the CDR3 is 11 residues.

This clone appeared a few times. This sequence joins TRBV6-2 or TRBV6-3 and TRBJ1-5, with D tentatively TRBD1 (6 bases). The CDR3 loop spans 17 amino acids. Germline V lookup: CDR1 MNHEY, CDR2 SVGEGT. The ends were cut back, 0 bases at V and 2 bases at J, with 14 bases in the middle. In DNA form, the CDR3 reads TGTGCCAGCAGTTACTCCTACAGGGAAGGAGGCAATCAGCCCCAGCATTTT. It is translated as CASSYSYREGGNQPQHF.

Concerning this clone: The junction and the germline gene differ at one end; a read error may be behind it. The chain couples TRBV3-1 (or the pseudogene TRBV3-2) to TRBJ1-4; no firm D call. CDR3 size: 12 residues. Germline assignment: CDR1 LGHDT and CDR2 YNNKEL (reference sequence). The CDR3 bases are TGTGCCAGCAGCCAAGGTGTTCGCACTGCAATTTTT. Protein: CASSQGVRTAIF.

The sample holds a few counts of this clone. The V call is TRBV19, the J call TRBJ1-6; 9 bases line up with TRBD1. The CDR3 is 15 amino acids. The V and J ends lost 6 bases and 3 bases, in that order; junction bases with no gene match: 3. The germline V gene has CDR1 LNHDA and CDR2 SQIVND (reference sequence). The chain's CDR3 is CASSTGQGYNSPLHF. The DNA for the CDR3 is TGTGCCAGTAGCACGGGACAGGGCTATAATTCACCCCTCCACTTT.

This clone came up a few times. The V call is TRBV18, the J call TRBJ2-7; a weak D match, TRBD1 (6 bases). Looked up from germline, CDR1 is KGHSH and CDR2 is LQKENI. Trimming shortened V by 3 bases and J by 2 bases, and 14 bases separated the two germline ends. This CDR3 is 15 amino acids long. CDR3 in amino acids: CASSPAGQGTYEQYF. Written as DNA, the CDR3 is TGTGCCAGCTCACCCGCCGGTCAGGGGACCTACGAGCAGTACTTC.

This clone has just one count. DNA of the CDR3: TGCGCCAGCAGTGAGTTGGGGGCCACTGAAGCTTTCTTT. This gives the protein CASSELGATEAFF. V usage is TRBV10-2 and J usage is TRBJ1-1; possible D gene TRBD1, 6 bases. Germline CDR1 and CDR2: WSHSY and SAAADI. Trimming stripped 1 base from V and 4 bases from J, with 7 bases between. The CDR3 sequence is 13 residues long.

The CDR3 here is CASSDRGDTGELFF. DNA for the CDR3: TGTGCCAGCAGTGACCGGGGGGACACCGGGGAGCTGTTTTTT. V is TRBV6-4 and J is TRBJ2-2; TRBD2 matches 7 bases. CDR1 and CDR2 (germline): MRHNA, SNTAGT. The ends lost 2 bases at V and 3 bases at J; junction bases unmatched: 0. CDR3 size: 14 residues.